Sequencing of this T cell receptor (beta chain) was carried out in a study of T cells in Graves' hyperthyroidism and ophthalmopathy. It was RNA transcripts that yielded the amplified TCR beta CDR3 regions. A first-round RT-PCR of the TCR CDR3 used the HTBI primer set. Each CDR3 protein gets one entry after TCRdb re-called the multiplex PCR reads with MiXCR. Of a few hundred thousand distinct CDR3 sequences in the sample, under 15% were seen once. There are a few counts of this clonotype. V lost 8 bases, J lost 0 bases, and 14 bases lay in between. The germline V gene has CDR1 MDHEN and CDR2 SYDVKM. The CDR3 has 15 residues. In making diagnoses, clinical symptoms, serum thyroxine and TRAb, thyroid ultrasound and orbital computed tomography were all used.

The receptor comes from a woman aged 25 to 39 with Graves' hyperthyroidism. Sequencing was done on a sample of blood. This chain connects TRBV28 to TRBJ2-1; D is possibly TRBD2 (6 bases). CDR3 nucleotide sequence: TGTGCCAGCGTGCCCCCAGCGGGCTCCTACAATGAGCAGTTCTTC. Its protein is CASVPPAGSYNEQFF.